This T cell receptor (beta chain) came from a study of shared clonotypes between healthy human individuals. Measured with immunoSEQ multiplex PCR; TCRdb has only the in-frame clones, and not every one. The table lists about 1.1 million clones, 60% to 80% of them singletons. Trimming shortened V by 2 bases and J by 0 bases, and 7 bases separated the two germline ends. The CDR3 extends over 14 amino acids. Germline V gives CDR1 SGHNT, CDR2 YENEEA. Sequenced input: memory CD4+ T cells from PBMCs. Regarding subset: CD45RA-negative fraction. The V gene is TRBV11-3, the J gene TRBJ1-1, with D possibly TRBD1 on 5 matching bases. This clonotype was obtained from a man between 18 and 29 years old in good health. Some clones in this sample may be carry-over from other donors' samples. CDR3 residues: CASSLRGVNTEAFF. CDR3 in DNA: TGTGCCAGCAGCTTAAGGGGAGTGAACACTGAAGCTTTCTTT.